This TCR beta chain emerged from a study of blood T cell repertoires in COVID-19. Study in general: Material from acute and convalescent COVID-19 was sourced from the United States, Italy and Spain. The cDNA or gDNA used as material had been derived from T cells, B-cell-depleted T cells, or PBMCs.

Original handling: Reference gene primer amplification gave nucleated cell count estimates. Libraries were prepared by immunoSEQ multiplex PCR; TCRdb keeps only in-frame clonotypes and omits some of them. The V and J calls and clone size were taken over from that table, and D and trimming were inferred from the DNA. The sample includes approximately 52,000 clones, roughly 89% seen only once; the top ten take roughly 5.3%. As concerns this clone: Other DNA sequences in the sample encode the same CDR3.

The sequenced sample was peripheral blood. This TCR was sampled from a man aged 55 to 70 with active COVID-19.

The CDR3 sequence: CASSGDSYEQYF. In DNA form, the CDR3 reads TGTGCCAGCAGCGGAGACAGTTACGAGCAGTACTTC. This chain connects TRBV9 to TRBJ2-7; D is perhaps TRBD1 (5 bases). Trimming pared 3 bases from V and 4 bases from J, leaving 8 bases between. The CDR3 is made up of 12 amino acids. CDR1 SGDLS and CDR2 YYNGEE come from the germline V gene.